Below are 22 T cell receptor beta chains sequenced from a single sample in a study of cytomegalovirus exposure and HLA in healthy donors. PCR primers comprised 60 Vbeta and 13 Jbeta primers. Clones were read by immunoSEQ multiplex PCR, and TCRdb kept only the in-frame ones, dropping some. The repertoire holds some 130,000 clones, roughly three quarters seen once, with around 2% in the top ten. The specimen was PBMCs. These receptors were collected from a man younger than 40 in good health and CMV-seronegative.

The chain uses TRBV10-3 and TRBJ1-5; D gene ambiguous. The ends were cut back, 0 bases at V and 9 bases at J, with 6 bases in the middle. This CDR3 contains 12 residues. Looked up from germline, CDR1 is ENHRY and CDR2 is SYGVKD. The CDR3 coding sequence is TGTGCCATCAGTGAGTCGACGGGGCCCCAGCATTTT. Translated, it gives CAISESTGPQHF.

This sequence joins TRBV5-1 and TRBJ2-7; 7 nucleotides agree with TRBD1. CDR1 and CDR2 from the germline V gene are SGHRS and YFSETQ. J lost 0 bases, V lost 4 bases, and 7 bases had no gene match. The CDR3 extends over 15 amino acids. Written as DNA, the CDR3 is TGCGCCAGCAGCCTTCGGGACAGAAGCTCCTACGAGCAGTACTTC. Residues: CASSLRDRSSYEQYF.

This clone has only a few counts. V usage is TRBV5-4 and J usage is TRBJ2-5; no clear D. V was trimmed by 0 bases and J by 2 bases, leaving 8 bases between them. The CDR3 sequence is 14 residues long. Germline CDR1 SGHNT, CDR2 YYREEE (reference sequence). The CDR3 DNA reads TGTGCCAGCAGCTTGGGCGTTGGTCAAGAGACCCAGTACTTC. This gives the protein CASSLGVGQETQYF.

Only a few counts were recorded for this clone. The chain is built from TRBV28 and TRBJ1-1; TRBD1 is a possible D gene (6 bases). Germline-derived CDR1 and CDR2 are MDHEN and SYDVKM. The V end was cut by 11 bases, the J end by 4 bases, with 20 bases between. The CDR3 runs to 14 residues. The DNA for the CDR3 is TGTGCCGGTTCGGGGGGGGGCTGGGGCACTGAAGCTTTCTTT. Protein: CAGSGGGWGTEAFF.

The V call is TRBV6-5, the J call TRBJ2-2; weak D call: TRBD1 (6 bases). Trimming took off 5 bases at V and 0 bases at J, with 10 bases between the two ends. CDR3 length: 15 residues. CDR1 and CDR2 from the germline V gene are MNHEY and SVGAGI. The CDR3 is CASSGQRTNTGELFF. The CDR3 coding sequence is TGTGCCAGCAGTGGACAGCGAACGAACACCGGGGAGCTGTTTTTT.

J is TRBJ2-1 and V is TRBV19; 9 bases are shared with TRBD1. Germline V lookup: CDR1 LNHDA, CDR2 SQIVND (reference sequence). J was trimmed by 6 bases and V by 9 bases; bases with no gene match: 12. The CDR3 runs 15 residues. The CDR3 nucleotides are TGTGCCAGCGGGCGGGACAGGGATATGTTCAATGAGCAGTTCTTC. The encoded protein is CASGRDRDMFNEQFF.

The chain joins TRBV18 to TRBJ1-4; 8 bases fit TRBD1. The CDR3 sequence is 15 residues long. The germline CDR1 and CDR2 sequences are KGHSH and LQKENI. After removal of 2 bases from V and 6 bases from J, the junction contained 5 bases not matched to a gene. Here the CDR3 reads CASSPGWGQDEKLFF. The CDR3 nucleotides are TGTGCCAGCTCACCAGGATGGGGACAGGATGAAAAACTGTTTTTT.

J is TRBJ2-7 and V is TRBV29-1; 11 bases are a match to TRBD2. V gave up 3 bases and J gave up 6 bases; unmatched junction bases: 7. CDR1 is SQVTM, CDR2 ANQGSEA, per germline. CDR3 length: 14 residues. The CDR3, as DNA: TGCAGCGTTGATGGTTTGCTAGCGGGAGGCGAGCAGTACTTC. Translating gives CSVDGLLAGGEQYF.

This clone was seen only a few times. The rearrangement joins TRBV6-5 to TRBJ1-2; D gene unclear. This CDR3 region has 13 residues. V lost 0 bases and J 6 bases, leaving 8 bases between the germline ends. Germline CDR1 reads MNHEY; CDR2 reads SVGAGI. This CDR3 is CASSYSNRDGYTF. CDR3 nucleotides: TGTGCCAGCAGTTACTCAAACAGAGATGGCTACACCTTC.

This clone was recorded once. The chain joins TRBV5-4 to TRBJ2-1, with a possible D match to TRBD2 (5 bases). The CDR3 extends over 15 amino acids. Deletions cut 2 bases from V and 4 bases from J, with 13 bases between. Germline CDR1 SGHNT, CDR2 YYREEE (reference sequence). CDR3 sequence reads: CASSLVGVPYNEQFF. CDR3 nucleotide sequence: TGTGCCAGCAGCTTAGTGGGAGTACCGTACAATGAGCAGTTCTTC.

The chain carries TRBV5-1 and TRBJ1-4, with D tentatively TRBD1 (5 bases). With 5 bases removed from V and 4 bases from J, the gap between germline ends came to 15 bases. Germline V gene sequence: CDR1 SGHRS, CDR2 YFSETQ. The CDR3 has 15 amino acids. In DNA, the CDR3 is TGCGCCAGCAGTTCCCTAGGGGAGGTTAATGAAAAACTGTTTTTT. Translating it yields CASSSLGEVNEKLFF.

This rearrangement joins TRBV9 to TRBJ2-7, with D maybe TRBD1 (5 bases). Germline CDR1 is SGDLS and CDR2 is YYNGEE. This CDR3 region has 14 residues. Trimming shortened V by 0 bases and J by 10 bases, and 17 bases separated the two germline ends. The CDR3 loop reads CASSVGMDTPVQYF. DNA for the CDR3: TGTGCCAGCAGCGTAGGAATGGACACTCCGGTTCAGTACTTC.

This clone was seen once. This chain links TRBV2 with TRBJ2-6; D may be TRBD1 (6 bases). Trimming removed 3 bases from V and 6 bases from J, with 18 bases in between. CDR1 is SNHLY and CDR2 is FYNNEI in the germline V gene. This CDR3 contains 17 residues. The chain's CDR3 is CASSEFGQGLMANVLTF. CDR3 DNA sequence: TGTGCCAGCAGTGAGTTCGGGCAGGGGCTGATGGCCAACGTCCTGACTTTC. The variable domain in full, completed from reference TRBV2 and TRBJ2-6, reads EPEVTQTPSHQVTQMGQEVILRCVPISNHLYFYWYRQILGQKVEFLVSFYNNEISEKSEIFDDQFSVERPDGSNFTLKIRSTKLEDSAMYFCASSEFGQGLMANVLTFGAGSRLTVL.

The genes are TRBV7-9 and TRBJ1-1; the D gene is possibly TRBD1 (5 bases). With 5 bases removed from V and 3 bases from J, the gap between germline ends came to 16 bases. Germline V gene lookup returns CDR1 SEHNR and CDR2 FQNEAQ (reference sequence). The CDR3 consists of 15 residues. CDR3 sequence (DNA): TGTGCCAGCAGCCCCGGGGGTGGGGGGGACACTGAAGCTTTCTTT. This gives the protein CASSPGGGGDTEAFF.

The chain carries TRBV6-4 and TRBJ2-7, with D unclear. Trimming removed 0 bases at V and 2 bases at J, with 5 bases between. This CDR3 comprises 13 residues. Germline V gene sequence: CDR1 MRHNA, CDR2 SNTAGT. In nucleotides, the CDR3 is TGTGCCAGCAGTGACTCCAGGACCTACGAGCAGTACTTC. It yields the protein CASSDSRTYEQYF.

The chain couples TRBV5-1 to TRBJ2-7, with TRBD2 identical over 11 bases. This CDR3 contains 15 residues. Losses at the gene ends were 0 bases for V and 9 bases for J; bases not matched to a gene: 8. The germline CDR1 and CDR2 sequences are SGHRS and YFSETQ. DNA of the CDR3: TGCGCCAGCAGCTTGGATGTCGCTAGCGGGAGGACGCAGTACTTC. It is translated as CASSLDVASGRTQYF.

This clone was seen more than once but under ten times. J is TRBJ1-1 and V is TRBV9; perhaps TRBD1 as D (5 bases). The germline CDR1 and CDR2 sequences are SGDLS and YYNGEE. The CDR3 totals 15 residues. Trimming stripped 3 bases from V and 4 bases from J, with 16 bases between. The CDR3 region is CASSALGGFGTEAFF. CDR3 sequence (DNA): TGTGCCAGCAGCGCCCTTGGGGGGTTCGGCACTGAAGCTTTCTTT.

V and J are TRBV18 and TRBJ2-1; TRBD2 aligns across 10 bases. Germline assignment: CDR1 KGHSH and CDR2 LQKENI. V lost 6 bases, J lost 12 bases, and 29 bases stayed unmatched. This CDR3 contains 20 residues. The CDR3: CASSYNRDSASGGGSFGQFF. CDR3 DNA sequence: TGTGCCAGCTCTTACAACCGGGACAGTGCTAGCGGGGGAGGAAGTTTTGGGCAGTTCTTC.

The chain is built from TRBV11-2 and TRBJ2-7; 7 nucleotides agree with TRBD1. There are 13 residues in the CDR3. Germline V gene sequence: CDR1 SGHAT, CDR2 FQNNGV. Trimming removed 5 bases from V and 7 bases from J; junction bases left unmatched: 8. CDR3 region: CASSPLTGQEQYF. In nucleotides, the CDR3 is TGTGCCAGCAGCCCTCTGACAGGGCAAGAGCAGTACTTC.

The chain carries TRBV27 and TRBJ2-2; TRBD2 agrees at 7 bases. The V and J ends lost 1 base and 1 base, in that order; junction bases with no gene match: 3. The germline V gene has CDR1 MNHEY and CDR2 SMNVEV (reference sequence). CDR3 length equals 16 residues. The CDR3 DNA follows: TGTGCCAGCAGTTTATTCCCTAGCGGGAACACCGGGGAGCTGTTTTTT. Translating it yields CASSLFPSGNTGELFF.

J is TRBJ2-1 and V is TRBV19, with 9 bases fitting TRBD2. CDR3 size: 16 residues. Germline loops: CDR1 LNHDA, CDR2 SQIVND (reference sequence). The V and J ends lost 6 bases and 6 bases, in that order; junction bases with no gene match: 12. The CDR3 DNA follows: TGTGCCAGTAGCCCTATTAGCGGGAGCTCTACCAATGAGCAGTTCTTC. Its protein is CASSPISGSSTNEQFF.

V usage is TRBV5-5 and J usage is TRBJ1-2; TRBD1 might be the D (6 bases). The CDR3 has 13 residues. Germline loops: CDR1 SGHKS, CDR2 YYEKEE (reference sequence). V gave up 2 bases and J gave up 5 bases, with 10 bases separating them. The CDR3: CASSFSRGYGYTF. CDR3 DNA: TGTGCCAGCAGCTTCAGCAGGGGATATGGCTACACCTTC.